This T cell receptor beta chain was profiled in a study of blood T cell repertoires in COVID-19. Study as a whole: Sample material is recorded as cDNA or gDNA derived from T cells, B-cell-depleted T cells, or PBMCs.

Unmatched junction bases numbered 7, after V lost 9 bases and J lost 8 bases. Germline V gene sequence: CDR1 LNHDA, CDR2 SQIVND (reference sequence). There are 13 residues in the CDR3. The assay was immunoSEQ multiplex PCR, and TCRdb's table has in-frame clones only and misses some. The sample contains 200,000 to 300,000 clones, 75% to 90% of which appear only once. The sample consisted of peripheral blood. This chain connects TRBV19 to TRBJ2-2, with 9 bases lining up with TRBD1. The receptor was derived from a woman aged 25 to 39 who had recovered from COVID-19. CDR3 amino acids: CASGTGSLGELFF. Written as DNA, the CDR3 is TGTGCCAGCGGGACAGGGTCATTGGGGGAGCTGTTTTTT.